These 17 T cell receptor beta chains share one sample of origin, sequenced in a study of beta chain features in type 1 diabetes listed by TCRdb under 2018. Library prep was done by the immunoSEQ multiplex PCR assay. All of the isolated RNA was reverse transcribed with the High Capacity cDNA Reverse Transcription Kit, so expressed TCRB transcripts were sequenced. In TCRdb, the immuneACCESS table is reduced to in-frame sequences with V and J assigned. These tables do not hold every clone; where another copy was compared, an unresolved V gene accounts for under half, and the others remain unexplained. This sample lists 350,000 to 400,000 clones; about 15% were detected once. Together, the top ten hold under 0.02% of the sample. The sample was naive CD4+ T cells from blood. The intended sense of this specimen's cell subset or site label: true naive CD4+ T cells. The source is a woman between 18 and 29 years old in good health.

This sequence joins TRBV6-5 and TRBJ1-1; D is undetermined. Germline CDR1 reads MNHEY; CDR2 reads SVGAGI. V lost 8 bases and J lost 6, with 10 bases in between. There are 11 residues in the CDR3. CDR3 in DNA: TGTGCCAGCCGTCAGCGTTCTGAAGCTTTCTTT. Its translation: CASRQRSEAFF.

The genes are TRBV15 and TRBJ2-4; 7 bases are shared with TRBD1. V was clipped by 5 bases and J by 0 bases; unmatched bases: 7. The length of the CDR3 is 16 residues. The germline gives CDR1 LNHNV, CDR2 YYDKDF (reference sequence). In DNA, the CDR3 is TGTGCCACCAGCGAACCGGGACAGCTAGCCAAAAACATTCAGTACTTC. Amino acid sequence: CATSEPGQLAKNIQYF.

In nucleotides, the CDR3 is TGTGCCAGCAGCTCCCTCAGGGGGCAATGGGACGAGCAGTACTTC. It codes for CASSSLRGQWDEQYF. The chain carries TRBV11-2 and TRBJ2-7; 8 nucleotides match TRBD1. With V trimmed by 4 bases and J by 5 bases, 10 bases remained unmatched. Germline lookup yields CDR1 SGHAT and CDR2 FQNNGV. CDR3 length: 15 residues.

The CDR3 sequence is CATRTGSDDGYTF. CDR3 in DNA: TGTGCCACCAGGACAGGGAGTGACGATGGCTACACCTTC. The rearrangement uses TRBV10-3 and TRBJ1-2, with 8 bases fitting TRBD1. CDR1 ENHRY and CDR2 SYGVKD come from the germline V gene. V lost 10 bases to trimming and J lost 6 bases; unmatched junction nucleotides: 10. The CDR3 contains 13 residues.

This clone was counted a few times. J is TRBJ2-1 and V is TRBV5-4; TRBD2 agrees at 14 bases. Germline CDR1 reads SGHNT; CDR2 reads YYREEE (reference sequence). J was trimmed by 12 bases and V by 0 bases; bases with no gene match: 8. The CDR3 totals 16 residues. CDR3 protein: CASSLGGLAGEGPQFF. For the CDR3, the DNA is TGTGCCAGCAGCTTGGGGGGACTAGCGGGAGAGGGGCCGCAGTTCTTC.

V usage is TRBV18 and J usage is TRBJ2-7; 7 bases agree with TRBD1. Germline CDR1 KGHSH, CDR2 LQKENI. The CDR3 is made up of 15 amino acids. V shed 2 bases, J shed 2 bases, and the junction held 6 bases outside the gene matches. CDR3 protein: CASSPWDSQTYEQYF. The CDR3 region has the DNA TGTGCCAGCTCACCATGGGACAGTCAAACCTACGAGCAGTACTTC.

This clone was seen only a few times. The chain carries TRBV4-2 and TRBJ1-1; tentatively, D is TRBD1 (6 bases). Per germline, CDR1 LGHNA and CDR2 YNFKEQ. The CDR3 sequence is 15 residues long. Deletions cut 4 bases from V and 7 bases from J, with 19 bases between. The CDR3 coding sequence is TGTGCCAGCAGCCGGACACCTCAGGGGTTTGGTGAAGCTTTCTTT. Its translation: CASSRTPQGFGEAFF.

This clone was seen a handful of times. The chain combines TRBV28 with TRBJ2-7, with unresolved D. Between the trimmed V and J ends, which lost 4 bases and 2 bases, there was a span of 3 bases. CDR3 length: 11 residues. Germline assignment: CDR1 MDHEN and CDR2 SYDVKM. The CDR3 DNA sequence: TGTGCCAGCAGTTCCGCCTACGAGCAGTACTTC. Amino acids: CASSSAYEQYF.

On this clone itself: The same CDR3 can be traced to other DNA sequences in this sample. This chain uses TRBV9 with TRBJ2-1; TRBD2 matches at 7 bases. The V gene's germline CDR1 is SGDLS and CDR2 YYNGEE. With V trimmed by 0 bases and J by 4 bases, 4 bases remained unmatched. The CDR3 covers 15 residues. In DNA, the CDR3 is TGTGCCAGCAGCGTAGGGGCGGGAGCTTACAATGAGCAGTTCTTC. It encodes CASSVGAGAYNEQFF.

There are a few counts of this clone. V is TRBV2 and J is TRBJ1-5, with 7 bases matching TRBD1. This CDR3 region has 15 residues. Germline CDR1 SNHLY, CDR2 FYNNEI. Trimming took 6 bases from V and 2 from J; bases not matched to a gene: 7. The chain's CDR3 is CASRFDRDGNQPQHF. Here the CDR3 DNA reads TGTGCCAGCAGATTCGACAGGGACGGCAATCAGCCCCAGCATTTT.

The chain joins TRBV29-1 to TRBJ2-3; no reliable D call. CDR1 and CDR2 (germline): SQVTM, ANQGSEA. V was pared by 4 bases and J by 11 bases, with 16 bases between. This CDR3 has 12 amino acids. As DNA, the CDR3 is TGCAGCGTTGCAATAGTCGGTGGTGAGCAGTATTTT. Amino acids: CSVAIVGGEQYF.

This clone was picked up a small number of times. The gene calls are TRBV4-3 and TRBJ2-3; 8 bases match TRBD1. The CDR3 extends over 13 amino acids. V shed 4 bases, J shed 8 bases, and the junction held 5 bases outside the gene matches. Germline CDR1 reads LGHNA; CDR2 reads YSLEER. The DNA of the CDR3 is TGCGCCAGCAGCCCGGACAGGGCGACTACGCAGTATTTT. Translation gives CASSPDRATTQYF.

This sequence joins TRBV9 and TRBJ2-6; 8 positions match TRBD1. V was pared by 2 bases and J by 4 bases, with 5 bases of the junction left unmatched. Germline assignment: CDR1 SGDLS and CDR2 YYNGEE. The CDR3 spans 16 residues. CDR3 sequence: CASSVQGASGANVLTF. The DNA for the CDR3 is TGTGCCAGCAGCGTCCAGGGGGCGTCGGGGGCCAACGTCCTGACTTTC.

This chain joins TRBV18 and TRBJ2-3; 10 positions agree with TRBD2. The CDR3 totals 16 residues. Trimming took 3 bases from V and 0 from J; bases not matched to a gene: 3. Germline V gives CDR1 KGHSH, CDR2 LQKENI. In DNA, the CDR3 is TGTGCCAGCTCACCGACTAGCGGGTTTAGCACAGATACGCAGTATTTT. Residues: CASSPTSGFSTDTQYF. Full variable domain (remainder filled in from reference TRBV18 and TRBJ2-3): NAGVMQNPRHLVRRRGQEARLRCSPMKGHSHVYWYRQLPEEGLKFMVYLQKENIIDESGMPKERFSAEFPKEGPSILRIQQVVRGDSAAYFCASSPTSGFSTDTQYFGPGTRLTVL.

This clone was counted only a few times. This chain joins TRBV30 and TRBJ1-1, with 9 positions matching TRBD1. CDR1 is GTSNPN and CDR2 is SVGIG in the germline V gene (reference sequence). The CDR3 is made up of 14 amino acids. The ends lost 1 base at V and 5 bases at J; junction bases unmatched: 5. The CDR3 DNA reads TGTGCCTGGAGTGGAACAGGGGGCCTGACTGAAGCTTTCTTT. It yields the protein CAWSGTGGLTEAFF.

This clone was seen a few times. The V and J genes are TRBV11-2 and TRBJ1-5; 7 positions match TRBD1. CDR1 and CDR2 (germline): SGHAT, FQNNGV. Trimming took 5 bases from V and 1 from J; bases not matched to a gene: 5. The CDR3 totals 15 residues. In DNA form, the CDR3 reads TGTGCCAGCAGCCTGACAGGGTCGAGCAATCAGCCCCAGCATTTT. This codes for CASSLTGSSNQPQHF.

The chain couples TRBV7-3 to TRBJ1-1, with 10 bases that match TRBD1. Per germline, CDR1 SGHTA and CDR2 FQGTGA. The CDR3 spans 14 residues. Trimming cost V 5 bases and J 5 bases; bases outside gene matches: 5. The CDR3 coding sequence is TGTGCCAGCAGCCCGACAGGGGGCAGGACTGAAGCTTTCTTT. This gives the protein CASSPTGGRTEAFF.